This note documents a single TCR beta chain sequence. Its antigen remains unknown. The entry originates in a study of T cell responses to AZD1222 COVID-19 vaccine. Findings and limits, study-wide: Regions 160-218 and 743-854 held dominance among vaccine-associated CD4 TCRs, which spanned spike.

Germline loops: CDR1 SGHRS, CDR2 YFSETQ. The CDR3 sequence is 14 residues long. The germline V and J ends were trimmed by 4 bases and 1 base, with 9 bases remaining between them. Data came from immunoSEQ multiplex PCR; TCRdb stores just in-frame clones and leaves some out. The sample has approximately 100,000 clones, approximately 84% seen once. This clonotype was sampled from an adult in good health. Here the sequenced sample was peripheral blood, taken on day 0 of AZD1222 vaccination. The chain employs TRBV5-1 and TRBJ1-3, with D maybe TRBD1 (6 bases). This chain's CDR3 is CASSPGQSGNTIYF. The CDR3 bases are TGCGCCAGCAGCCCAGGACAGTCTGGAAACACCATATATTTT.